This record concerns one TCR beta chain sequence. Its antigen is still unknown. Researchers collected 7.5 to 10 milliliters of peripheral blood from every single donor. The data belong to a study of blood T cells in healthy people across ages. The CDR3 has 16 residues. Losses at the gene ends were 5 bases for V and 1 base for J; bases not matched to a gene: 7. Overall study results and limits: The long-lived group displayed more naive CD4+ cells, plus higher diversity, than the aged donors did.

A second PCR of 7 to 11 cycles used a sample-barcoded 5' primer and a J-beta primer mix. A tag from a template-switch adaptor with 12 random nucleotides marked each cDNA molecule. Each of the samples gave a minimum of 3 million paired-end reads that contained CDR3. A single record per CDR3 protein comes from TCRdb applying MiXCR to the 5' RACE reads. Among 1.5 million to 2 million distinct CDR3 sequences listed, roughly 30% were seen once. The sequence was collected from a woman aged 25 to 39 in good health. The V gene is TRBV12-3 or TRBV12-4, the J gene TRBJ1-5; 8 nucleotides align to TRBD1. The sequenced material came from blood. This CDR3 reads CASSAPGQGSNQPQHF. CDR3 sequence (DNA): TGTGCCAGCAGTGCCCCAGGACAGGGCAGCAATCAGCCCCAGCATTTT.